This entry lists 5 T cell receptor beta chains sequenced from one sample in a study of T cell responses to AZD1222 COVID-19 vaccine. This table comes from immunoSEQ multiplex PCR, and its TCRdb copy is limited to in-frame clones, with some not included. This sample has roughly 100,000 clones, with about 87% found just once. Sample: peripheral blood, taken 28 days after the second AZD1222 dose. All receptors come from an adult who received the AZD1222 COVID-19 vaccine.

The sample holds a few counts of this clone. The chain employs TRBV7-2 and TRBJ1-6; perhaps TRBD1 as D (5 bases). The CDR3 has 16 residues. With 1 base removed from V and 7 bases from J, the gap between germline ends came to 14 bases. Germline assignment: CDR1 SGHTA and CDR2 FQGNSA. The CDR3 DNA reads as TGTGCCAGCAGCTTAGAGGGCAGGGTGGGAAATTCACCCCTCCACTTT. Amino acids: CASSLEGRVGNSPLHF.

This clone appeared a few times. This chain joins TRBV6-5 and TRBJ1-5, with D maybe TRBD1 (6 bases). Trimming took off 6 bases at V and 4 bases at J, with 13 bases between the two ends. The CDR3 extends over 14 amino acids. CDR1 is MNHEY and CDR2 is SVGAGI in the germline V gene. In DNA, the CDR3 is TGTGCCAGCAGCCGCAACAGGGTGAATCAGCCCCAGCATTTT. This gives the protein CASSRNRVNQPQHF.

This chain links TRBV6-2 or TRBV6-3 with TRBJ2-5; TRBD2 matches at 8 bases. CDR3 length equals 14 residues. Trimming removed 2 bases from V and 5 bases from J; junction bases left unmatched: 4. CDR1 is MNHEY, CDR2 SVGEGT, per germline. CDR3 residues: CASSYGGGRETQYF. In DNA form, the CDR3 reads TGTGCCAGCAGTTACGGGGGCGGGAGGGAGACCCAGTACTTC.

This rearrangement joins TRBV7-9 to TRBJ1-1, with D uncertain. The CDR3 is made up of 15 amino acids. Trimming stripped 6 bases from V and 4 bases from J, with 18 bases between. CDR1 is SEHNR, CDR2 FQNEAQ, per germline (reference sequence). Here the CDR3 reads CASRVPPGGFTEAFF. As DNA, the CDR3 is TGTGCCAGCAGAGTCCCTCCGGGAGGGTTCACTGAAGCTTTCTTT.

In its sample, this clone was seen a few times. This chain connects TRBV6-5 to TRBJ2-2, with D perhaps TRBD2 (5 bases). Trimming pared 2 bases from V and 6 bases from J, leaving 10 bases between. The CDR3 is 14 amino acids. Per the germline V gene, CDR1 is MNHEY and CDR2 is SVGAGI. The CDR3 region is CASSYPAGAGELFF. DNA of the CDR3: TGTGCCAGCAGTTACCCGGCGGGTGCCGGGGAGCTGTTTTTT.